These 21 T cell receptor beta chains were all obtained from the same sample, sequenced in a study of blood T cell repertoires in COVID-19. This table comes from immunoSEQ multiplex PCR, and its TCRdb copy is limited to in-frame clones, with some not included. The table has 310,000 or so clones, 80% to 95% seen once; the top ten hold about 1.1%. Material for sequencing was PBMCs or T cells enriched from blood (not recorded which). The receptors derive from a woman aged 25 to 39 who had recovered from COVID-19.

This clone has a single count. V usage is TRBV7-3 and J usage is TRBJ2-1; TRBD2 agrees at 8 bases. This CDR3 spans 18 amino acids. The trim removed 2 bases at V and 7 bases at J, leaving 16 bases unmatched. Germline V lookup: CDR1 SGHTA, CDR2 FQGTGA. The DNA of the CDR3 is TGTGCCAGCAGCTTAGGCACCCCGGGACTAGTCGCGTCGAATGAGCAGTTCTTC. Its translation: CASSLGTPGLVASNEQFF.

This clone was seen only once. The chain recombines TRBV12-3 or TRBV12-4 with TRBJ2-1, with TRBD2 matching over 7 bases. CDR3 size: 13 residues. Trimming removed 6 bases from V and 4 bases from J; junction bases left unmatched: 3. The CDR3 nucleotides are TGTGCCAGCAGACTAGCGCTATACAATGAGCAGTTCTTC. Translation: CASRLALYNEQFF.

V usage is TRBV30 and J usage is TRBJ1-1; D might be TRBD1 (6 bases). In germline, CDR1 is GTSNPN, CDR2 SVGIG (reference sequence). Trimming took off 7 bases at V and 5 bases at J, with 14 bases between the two ends. CDR3 length: 12 amino acids. The CDR3 spells CASKSGVTEAFF. The CDR3 DNA reads as TGTGCCTCTAAATCAGGGGTAACTGAAGCTTTCTTT.

The chain uses TRBV9 and TRBJ2-3; D is possibly TRBD1 (5 bases). Germline V gene data show CDR1 as SGDLS and CDR2 as YYNGEE. The V gene lost 2 bases and the J gene lost 0 bases, with 13 bases spanning the gap. The CDR3 loop spans 16 amino acids. CDR3 coding DNA: TGTGCCAGCAGCGTTCGGACATCCTCTAGCACAGATACGCAGTATTTT. As protein: CASSVRTSSSTDTQYF. Drawing the rest from reference TRBV9 and TRBJ2-3, the complete variable domain is DSGVTQTPKHLITATGQRVTLRCSPRSGDLSVYWYQQSLDQGLQFLIQYYNGEERAKGNILERFSAQQFPDLHSELNLSSLELGDSALYFCASSVRTSSSTDTQYFGPGTRLTVL.

The rearrangement uses TRBV19 and TRBJ2-2; D unclear. CDR3 length equals 14 residues. V was pared by 3 bases and J by 7 bases, with 12 bases between. From germline, CDR1 is LNHDA and CDR2 SQIVND (reference sequence). CDR3 in amino acids: CASSIGRLGGELFF. CDR3 nucleotide sequence: TGTGCCAGTAGTATCGGCAGGTTGGGCGGGGAGCTGTTTTTT.

The chain has TRBV7-2 and TRBJ2-7; TRBD1 matches at 11 bases. J was trimmed by 3 bases and V by 3 bases; bases with no gene match: 1. The length of the CDR3 is 14 residues. Germline-derived CDR1 and CDR2 are SGHTA and FQGNSA. For the CDR3, the DNA is TGTGCCAGCAGCTTTGGGACAGGGGGCTACGAGCAGTACTTC. Protein product: CASSFGTGGYEQYF.

The CDR3 nucleotides are TGTGCCAGCAGCCGAGTCGGGCGGGATGGGGAGCTGTTTTTT. Its protein is CASSRVGRDGELFF. This chain links TRBV14 with TRBJ2-2; possibly TRBD2 for D (6 bases). This CDR3 region has 14 residues. Germline V gene sequence: CDR1 SGHDN, CDR2 FVKESK. The V gene lost 4 bases and the J gene lost 8 bases, with 14 bases spanning the gap.

CDR3 bases: TGCGCCAGCAGCCAAGGGCTCCCGGACCGGGGAGGAGTGCAGTATTTT. Amino acids: CASSQGLPDRGGVQYF. This chain uses TRBV4-3 with TRBJ2-3; TRBD2 is a possible D gene (6 bases). The germline V gene has CDR1 LGHNA and CDR2 YSLEER. The CDR3 extends over 16 amino acids. V gave up 1 base and J gave up 11 bases, with 22 bases separating them.

This chain links TRBV30 with TRBJ2-2; D perhaps matches TRBD2 (5 bases). V was shortened by 4 bases and J by 5 bases, with 14 bases between the two germline ends. CDR3 size: 14 residues. The germline CDR1 and CDR2 sequences are GTSNPN and SVGIG (reference sequence). Here the CDR3 reads CAWKRSLETGELFF. The CDR3 DNA follows: TGTGCCTGGAAGCGGAGTCTCGAGACCGGGGAGCTGTTTTTT.

V gene TRBV28 combines with J gene TRBJ1-6; 8 bases are a match to TRBD1. V shed 4 bases, J shed 8 bases, and the junction held 13 bases outside the gene matches. Germline CDR1 and CDR2: MDHEN and SYDVKM. CDR3 size: 17 residues. This chain's CDR3 is CASSSGQGSPLDSPLHF. Here the CDR3 DNA reads TGTGCCAGCAGTTCAGGACAGGGATCACCACTGGATTCACCCCTCCACTTT.

The genes are TRBV20-1 and TRBJ1-1; TRBD1 is a possible D gene (5 bases). Germline V gives CDR1 DFQATT, CDR2 SNEGSKA (reference sequence). The CDR3 consists of 11 residues. V was shortened by 6 bases and J by 10 bases, with 15 bases between the two germline ends. The CDR3 region is CSARQRGRAFF. The DNA of the CDR3 is TGCAGTGCCAGACAGCGAGGGAGAGCTTTCTTT.

The V and J genes are TRBV2 and TRBJ1-6; unclear D gene. CDR1 and CDR2 (germline): SNHLY, FYNNEI. The CDR3 is 14 residues long. The germline V and J ends were trimmed by 3 bases and 7 bases, with 10 bases remaining between them. CDR3 nucleotides: TGTGCCAGCAGTGATACGGGAGCCAATTCACCCCTCCACTTT. Protein product: CASSDTGANSPLHF.

The chain joins TRBV6-1 to TRBJ2-1; 10 bases align to TRBD2. Germline CDR1 reads MNHNS; CDR2 reads SASEGT. The CDR3 has 16 residues. Trimming at V came to 0 bases and at J to 7 bases, leaving 6 bases not matched to a gene. CDR3 region: CASSEAGTSAWNEQFF. The CDR3 bases are TGTGCCAGCAGTGAAGCGGGGACTAGCGCCTGGAATGAGCAGTTCTTC.

V and J are TRBV27 and TRBJ2-5; tentatively, D is TRBD1 (6 bases). This CDR3 region has 15 residues. Per germline, CDR1 MNHEY and CDR2 SMNVEV (reference sequence). Trimming cost V 4 bases and J 1 base, with 13 bases left between them. CDR3 sequence reads: CASSYTGSGQETQYF. The DNA of the CDR3 is TGTGCCAGCAGTTATACAGGGTCCGGCCAAGAGACCCAGTACTTC.

This chain joins TRBV24-1 and TRBJ1-5; D gene unclear. There are 15 residues in the CDR3. The germline gives CDR1 KGHDR, CDR2 SFDVKD. The V end was cut by 9 bases, the J end by 0 bases, with 14 bases between. The CDR3: CATYRFGDSNQPQHF. The CDR3 nucleotides are TGTGCCACCTACCGGTTCGGGGATAGCAATCAGCCCCAGCATTTT.

The chain couples TRBV4-1 to TRBJ1-1; the D gene is possibly TRBD1 (5 bases). The V gene lost 1 base and the J gene lost 4 bases, with 10 bases spanning the gap. Germline values: CDR1 MGHRA, CDR2 YSYEKL. The CDR3 is 14 amino acids. The CDR3 DNA follows: TGCGCCAGCAGCCAAGTCCAGGGAGGCACTGAAGCTTTCTTT. It encodes CASSQVQGGTEAFF.

V usage is TRBV3-1 (or the pseudogene TRBV3-2) and J usage is TRBJ1-4; TRBD1 aligns across 8 bases. Germline lookup yields CDR1 LGHDT and CDR2 YNNKEL (reference sequence). This CDR3 contains 15 residues. V lost 3 bases, J lost 7 bases, and 7 bases stayed unmatched. The CDR3 region has the DNA TGTGCCAGCAGCCAGCAGGGGGCGAAAGGTGAAAAACTGTTTTTT. Its protein is CASSQQGAKGEKLFF.

The V gene is TRBV4-1, the J gene TRBJ2-1, with TRBD2 as a possible D gene (6 bases). Germline V gene sequence: CDR1 MGHRA, CDR2 YSYEKL. The CDR3 totals 15 residues. Between the trimmed V and J ends, which lost 7 bases and 2 bases, there was a span of 15 bases. CDR3 residues: CASTHVSGPYNEQFF. The CDR3, as DNA: TGCGCCAGCACCCACGTCAGCGGGCCCTACAATGAGCAGTTCTTC.

The V gene is TRBV5-4, the J gene TRBJ1-3; D ambiguous. Trimming removed 3 bases at V and 4 bases at J, with 17 bases between. This CDR3 has 16 residues. Germline assignment: CDR1 SGHNT and CDR2 YYREEE (reference sequence). Written as DNA, the CDR3 is TGTGCCAGCAGCTCCGACCGGGGAGTGGTGGGAAACACCATATATTTT. Its translation is CASSSDRGVVGNTIYF.

V is TRBV28 and J is TRBJ2-3, with 9 bases matching TRBD1. Germline V CDR1 and CDR2: MDHEN, SYDVKM. J was trimmed by 4 bases and V by 7 bases; bases with no gene match: 12. This CDR3 comprises 16 residues. The CDR3, as DNA: TGTGCCAGCAACCGGGACAGGGTCGTTCGAGCAGATACGCAGTATTTT. Its protein is CASNRDRVVRADTQYF.

This chain links TRBV28 with TRBJ2-1; 16 bases align to TRBD2. Germline assignment: CDR1 MDHEN and CDR2 SYDVKM. This CDR3 is 17 amino acids long. V gave up 5 bases and J gave up 7 bases; unmatched junction bases: 8. Here the CDR3 reads CASSRSGLAGGWNEQFF. CDR3 in DNA: TGTGCCAGCAGTCGCTCGGGACTAGCGGGAGGGTGGAATGAGCAGTTCTTC.